Included here is one T cell receptor beta chain sequence, with context. This CDR3 has 13 amino acids. From germline, CDR1 is GTSNPN and CDR2 SVGIG (reference sequence). V shed 4 bases and J 9 bases; nucleotides not matched to a gene: 6. This entry is derived from a study of cytomegalovirus exposure and HLA in healthy donors. 13 Jbeta primers and 60 Vbeta primers were used for the PCR. The method was immunoSEQ multiplex PCR; TCRdb's version includes in-frame clones alone and lacks a portion of them. Altogether 130,000 or so clones are present, 81% being singletons, with the ten largest covering 2.2%. The receptor was derived from a woman aged 40 to 50 in good health and CMV-seronegative. The chain recombines TRBV30 with TRBJ2-1; 10 nucleotides line up with TRBD2. Sequenced material: PBMCs. CDR3 in amino acids: CAWKTSGVCEQFF. Written as DNA, the CDR3 is TGTGCCTGGAAAACTAGCGGGGTCTGTGAGCAGTTCTTC.